These 31 T cell receptor beta chains originate from one sample sequenced in a study of T cell responses to AZD1222 COVID-19 vaccine. Some clones are missing from TCRdb's copy, which holds only in-frame ones; the method was immunoSEQ multiplex PCR. The repertoire holds some 55,000 clones, with around 90% as singletons. This sample comprised peripheral blood, obtained on day 0 of AZD1222 vaccination. The source of these receptors is an adult in good health.

The J gene is TRBJ1-4, the V gene TRBV29-1; maybe TRBD1 (5 bases). V was clipped by 5 bases and J by 4 bases, with 11 bases between them. The CDR3 extends over 13 amino acids. Per the germline V gene, CDR1 is SQVTM and CDR2 is ANQGSEA. The CDR3 sequence: CSVSGLFNEKLFF. In nucleotides, the CDR3 is TGCAGCGTTTCGGGACTGTTTAATGAAAAACTGTTTTTT.

This clone has only one observation. V usage is TRBV18 and J usage is TRBJ2-2; 14 bases line up with TRBD2. The CDR3 runs 18 residues. V lost 1 base, J lost 5 bases, and 6 bases stayed unmatched. Germline V gene sequence: CDR1 KGHSH, CDR2 LQKENI. The CDR3 DNA reads as TGTGCCAGCTCACCACGGACTAGCGGGAGGACCTGGACCGGGGAGCTGTTTTTT. The encoded protein is CASSPRTSGRTWTGELFF.

The V call is TRBV7-8, the J call TRBJ2-3, with D uncertain. Trimming stripped 2 bases from V and 2 bases from J, with 2 bases between. Germline V gene data show CDR1 as SGHVS and CDR2 as FQNEAQ. The CDR3 covers 12 residues. The CDR3 DNA is TGTGCCAGCAGCTTATACACAGATACGCAGTATTTT. Translation: CASSLYTDTQYF.

This chain uses TRBV27 with TRBJ2-2; D gene unclear. CDR1 and CDR2 from the germline V gene are MNHEY and SMNVEV (reference sequence). V was shortened by 0 bases and J by 8 bases, with 13 bases between the two germline ends. The CDR3 totals 15 residues. The CDR3 reads CASSLSSSVKGELFF. The DNA of the CDR3 is TGTGCCAGCAGTTTATCTTCCAGCGTAAAGGGGGAGCTGTTTTTT.

The rearrangement links TRBV3-1 (or the pseudogene TRBV3-2) to TRBJ2-1; D might be TRBD1 or TRBD2, each matching 6 bases. CDR1 is LGHDT and CDR2 is YNNKEL in the germline V gene (reference sequence). This CDR3 is built from 17 residues. The ends were cut back, 0 bases at V and 2 bases at J, with 14 bases in the middle. Here the CDR3 DNA reads TGTGCCAGCAGCCAAGATTGGGGGGCTCGGGCCTACAATGAGCAGTTCTTC. It translates to CASSQDWGARAYNEQFF.

The chain is built from TRBV19 and TRBJ1-5; TRBD1 is a possible D gene (6 bases). The CDR3 loop spans 14 amino acids. CDR1 is LNHDA, CDR2 SQIVND, per germline (reference sequence). V was shortened by 6 bases and J by 3 bases, with 12 bases between the two germline ends. This chain's CDR3 is CASRIQGFNQPQHF. The CDR3 DNA sequence: TGTGCCAGTAGGATACAGGGATTCAATCAGCCCCAGCATTTT. The full variable domain, completed using reference TRBV19 and TRBJ1-5, is DGGITQSPKYLFRKEGQNVTLSCEQNLNHDAMYWYRQDPGQGLRLIYYSQIVNDFQKGDIAEGYSVSREKKESFPLTVTSAQKNPTAFYLCASRIQGFNQPQHFGDGTRLSIL.

The J gene is TRBJ2-2, the V gene TRBV19; 8 bases fit TRBD2. From germline, CDR1 is LNHDA and CDR2 SQIVND (reference sequence). The junction had 8 bases not matched to a gene; V was cut back by 4 bases and J by 7 bases. There are 15 residues in the CDR3. The CDR3 region has the DNA TGTGCCAGTAGTAAGACTAGCGTCGAGATCGGGGAGCTGTTTTTT. Amino acid sequence: CASSKTSVEIGELFF.

The V gene is TRBV5-1, the J gene TRBJ2-2, with 10 bases that match TRBD2. V was clipped by 0 bases and J by 4 bases; unmatched bases: 3. The CDR3 loop spans 16 amino acids. CDR1 is SGHRS, CDR2 YFSETQ, per germline. The CDR3 DNA follows: TGCGCCAGCAGCTTGGCCGGGACTAGCGTCACCGGGGAGCTGTTTTTT. Amino acid sequence: CASSLAGTSVTGELFF.

V usage is TRBV6-5 and J usage is TRBJ2-1; 7 nucleotides match TRBD2. CDR1 and CDR2 from the germline V gene are MNHEY and SVGAGI. The J segment lost 1 base and the V segment lost 2 bases, leaving 5 bases of the junction unmatched. This CDR3 is 16 amino acids long. The CDR3 loop is CASSYRLAPSYNEQFF. In DNA, the CDR3 is TGTGCCAGCAGTTACAGACTAGCACCATCCTACAATGAGCAGTTCTTC.

This clone has a single count. The chain is built from TRBV3-1 (or the pseudogene TRBV3-2) and TRBJ1-1, with a tentative D call TRBD1 (5 bases). V lost 6 bases to trimming and J lost 2 bases, with 13 bases between them. Germline V CDR1 and CDR2: LGHDT, YNNKEL (reference sequence). The CDR3 spans 14 residues. DNA of the CDR3: TGTGCCAGCAGTGGGGACCTGATAAACACTGAAGCTTTCTTT. Protein product: CASSGDLINTEAFF.

This chain connects TRBV28 to TRBJ1-2; D unresolved. Germline values: CDR1 MDHEN, CDR2 SYDVKM. V lost 5 bases and J lost 4, with 5 bases in between. CDR3 length equals 11 residues. CDR3 loop: CASSTVYGYTF. CDR3 DNA sequence: TGTGCCAGCAGTACCGTCTATGGCTACACCTTC.

This rearrangement joins TRBV5-6 to TRBJ1-1; a weak D match, TRBD1 (5 bases). Looked up from germline, CDR1 is SGHDT and CDR2 is YYEEEE. This CDR3 has 18 amino acids. Trimming removed 0 bases from V and 1 base from J, with 19 bases in between. This CDR3 reads CASSLVSGTSWANTEAFF. Here the CDR3 DNA reads TGTGCCAGCAGCTTGGTTTCGGGGACGTCCTGGGCGAACACTGAAGCTTTCTTT. Full variable domain (missing parts from reference TRBV5-6 and TRBJ1-1): DAGVTQSPTHLIKTRGQQVTLRCSPKSGHDTVSWYQQALGQGPQFIFQYYEEEERQRGNFPDRFSGHQFPNYSSELNVNALLLGDSALYLCASSLVSGTSWANTEAFFGQGTRLTVV.

The genes are TRBV2 and TRBJ2-7, with TRBD2 matching 9 bases. Germline V gene sequence: CDR1 SNHLY, CDR2 FYNNEI. Losses at the gene ends were 5 bases for V and 4 bases for J; bases not matched to a gene: 6. The CDR3 is 14 amino acids. The CDR3 protein is CASSRVAGEYEQYF. In nucleotides, the CDR3 is TGTGCCAGCAGTAGGGTAGCGGGAGAATACGAGCAGTACTTC.

V and J are TRBV11-1 and TRBJ2-7; D gene ambiguous. Germline CDR1 SGHAT, CDR2 FQDESV (reference sequence). The V end lost 1 base, the J end lost 6 bases, and 19 bases lay between the germline ends. The CDR3 sequence is 16 residues long. For the CDR3, the DNA is TGTGCCAGCAGCTTAGGGCTACATACCCCAACAGCCGAGCAGTACTTC. Residues: CASSLGLHTPTAEQYF.

This clone appeared once. The chain uses TRBV6-5 and TRBJ2-2, with D possibly TRBD2 on 5 matching bases. The CDR3 has 15 residues. V was cut by 4 bases and J by 5 bases, with 14 bases left in between. Per the germline V gene, CDR1 is MNHEY and CDR2 is SVGAGI. The chain's CDR3 is CASSSEEAGTGELFF. CDR3 coding DNA: TGTGCCAGCAGTTCTGAGGAGGCCGGGACCGGGGAGCTGTTTTTT.

V is TRBV20-1 and J is TRBJ2-3; TRBD2 agrees at 14 bases. J gave up 2 bases and V 3 bases, and 7 bases lay outside the gene matches. CDR1 DFQATT and CDR2 SNEGSKA come from the germline V gene (reference sequence). This CDR3 region has 17 residues. The CDR3 sequence: CSASRGTSGRFTDTQYF. The CDR3 DNA reads TGCAGTGCTAGTAGGGGGACTAGCGGGAGATTCACAGATACGCAGTATTTT.

J is TRBJ2-1 and V is TRBV9, with D possibly called TRBD1 or TRBD2 (5 bases each). The CDR3 loop spans 14 amino acids. Trimming stripped 4 bases from V and 10 bases from J, with 18 bases between. Germline CDR1 is SGDLS and CDR2 is YYNGEE. The CDR3 nucleotides are TGTGCCAGCAGCCCAAGGGACCCGCTCGAGGAGCAGTTCTTC. It translates to CASSPRDPLEEQFF.

This rearrangement joins TRBV9 to TRBJ2-1; possible D gene TRBD2, 5 bases. Germline assignment: CDR1 SGDLS and CDR2 YYNGEE. CDR3 length equals 13 residues. Trimming took 4 bases from V and 6 from J, leaving 11 bases between them. The DNA for the CDR3 is TGTGCCAGCAGCATCCTCGGGGTCAATGAGCAGTTCTTC. Protein: CASSILGVNEQFF.

This rearrangement joins TRBV3-1 (or the pseudogene TRBV3-2) to TRBJ2-1; 10 bases match TRBD2. This CDR3 is 16 amino acids long. The trim removed 3 bases at V and 3 bases at J, leaving 5 bases unmatched. The germline V gene encodes CDR1 LGHDT and CDR2 YNNKEL (reference sequence). The CDR3 here is CASSQIAGGLYNEQFF. DNA for the CDR3: TGTGCCAGCAGCCAGATAGCGGGAGGTCTCTACAATGAGCAGTTCTTC.

This chain connects TRBV10-2 to TRBJ1-1; D perhaps matches TRBD1 (5 bases). The V gene lost 11 bases and the J gene lost 0 bases, with 16 bases spanning the gap. CDR3 length equals 14 residues. Germline CDR1 and CDR2: WSHSY and SAAADI. The CDR3 DNA is TGCGCCGCCGGGCGGGGGTTCATGAACACTGAAGCTTTCTTT. Protein product: CAAGRGFMNTEAFF.

The gene calls are TRBV7-9 and TRBJ1-1; 10 nucleotides align to TRBD1. CDR3 length: 15 amino acids. Looked up from germline, CDR1 is SEHNR and CDR2 is FQNEAQ (reference sequence). J gave up 5 bases and V 7 bases, and 10 bases lay outside the gene matches. CDR3 protein: CASTLGDRGGTEAFF. The CDR3 DNA reads TGTGCCAGCACCCTAGGGGACAGGGGAGGGACTGAAGCTTTCTTT.

The V gene is TRBV30, the J gene TRBJ2-3; D is undetermined. CDR3 length: 12 residues. The germline V gene has CDR1 GTSNPN and CDR2 SVGIG (reference sequence). V was trimmed by 1 base and J by 4 bases, leaving 6 bases between them. CDR3 sequence (DNA): TGTGCCTGGAGTGGATTAGCAGATACGCAGTATTTT. Translation: CAWSGLADTQYF.

The rearrangement joins TRBV5-5 to TRBJ1-5, with a possible D match to TRBD1 (5 bases). CDR1 is SGHKS and CDR2 is YYEKEE in the germline V gene (reference sequence). V was shortened by 0 bases and J by 2 bases, with 12 bases between the two germline ends. There are 16 residues in the CDR3. CDR3 sequence: CASSLVAGPGNQPQHF. CDR3 nucleotide sequence: TGTGCCAGCAGCTTGGTAGCAGGGCCAGGCAATCAGCCCCAGCATTTT.

This clone was observed a single time. The rearrangement uses TRBV5-8 and TRBJ2-7; weak D call: TRBD2 (5 bases). Germline values: CDR1 SGHTS, CDR2 YDEGEE. The CDR3 is 14 amino acids. Trimming pared 6 bases from V and 4 bases from J, leaving 17 bases between. CDR3 loop: CASNEGTSRYEQYF. In DNA, the CDR3 is TGTGCCAGCAACGAGGGAACGTCTAGGTACGAGCAGTACTTC. The full variable domain, in which reference TRBV5-8 and TRBJ2-7 provide the parts outside the CDR3, is EAGVTQSPTHLIKTRGQQATLRCSPISGHTSVYWYQQALGLGLQFLLWYDEGEERNRGNFPPRFSGRQFPNYSSELNVNALELEDSALYLCASNEGTSRYEQYFGPGTRLTVT.

V usage is TRBV5-1 and J usage is TRBJ2-5, with 11 nucleotides matching TRBD2. Germline trimming cut 0 bases from V and 4 bases from J; bases unmatched to any gene: 5. Germline V CDR1 and CDR2: SGHRS, YFSETQ. There are 16 residues in the CDR3. The CDR3 DNA sequence: TGCGCCAGCAGCTTGGCCGTAGGACTAGCGGGAGAGACCCAGTACTTC. It encodes CASSLAVGLAGETQYF.

This chain uses TRBV2 with TRBJ2-7; 7 bases match TRBD1. Germline CDR1 is SNHLY and CDR2 is FYNNEI. The CDR3 totals 12 residues. The CDR3 region is CALGQAAYEQYF. DNA for the CDR3: TGTGCGCTAGGACAGGCGGCCTACGAGCAGTACTTC.

The V gene is TRBV7-9, the J gene TRBJ2-2, with D possibly being TRBD1 or TRBD2 (6 bases each). Looked up from germline, CDR1 is SEHNR and CDR2 is FQNEAQ (reference sequence). CDR3 size: 18 residues. V was clipped by 4 bases and J by 5 bases, with 23 bases between them. The CDR3 reads CASSSPTGASGTTGELFF. Here the CDR3 DNA reads TGTGCCAGCAGCTCACCCACGGGGGCTTCAGGAACAACCGGGGAGCTGTTTTTT.

The chain is built from TRBV10-1 and TRBJ1-1; D remains unclear. V was shortened by 4 bases and J by 1 base, with 13 bases between the two germline ends. Looked up from germline, CDR1 is WNHNN and CDR2 is SYGVQD (reference sequence). This CDR3 is built from 15 residues. The CDR3 DNA follows: TGCGCCAGCAGTGGGGGAGAAGCAGGGAACACTGAAGCTTTCTTT. Translating gives CASSGGEAGNTEAFF.

The chain couples TRBV30 to TRBJ1-2; no clear D. Germline V gene data show CDR1 as GTSNPN and CDR2 as SVGIG (reference sequence). The V end lost 5 bases, the J end lost 0 bases, and 16 bases lay between the germline ends. CDR3 length: 15 residues. This chain's CDR3 is CAWATQSPTNYGYTF. CDR3 DNA sequence: TGTGCCTGGGCTACACAGAGCCCTACTAACTATGGCTACACCTTC.

This sequence joins TRBV28 and TRBJ1-5; TRBD1 is a possible D gene (6 bases). Trimming removed 8 bases from V and 1 base from J, with 12 bases in between. The CDR3 is 14 amino acids. Germline CDR1 is MDHEN and CDR2 is SYDVKM. The CDR3 reads CASGRGGSNQPQHF. The DNA for the CDR3 is TGTGCCAGCGGGAGGGGGGGAAGCAATCAGCCCCAGCATTTT.

The V gene is TRBV28, the J gene TRBJ1-2, with TRBD1 matching 8 bases. The CDR3 has 15 amino acids. The ends lost 3 bases at V and 3 bases at J; junction bases unmatched: 6. Germline CDR1 reads MDHEN; CDR2 reads SYDVKM. The CDR3 DNA sequence: TGTGCCAGCAGTTTGGGGACAGGCACCTACTATGGCTACACCTTC. It encodes CASSLGTGTYYGYTF.